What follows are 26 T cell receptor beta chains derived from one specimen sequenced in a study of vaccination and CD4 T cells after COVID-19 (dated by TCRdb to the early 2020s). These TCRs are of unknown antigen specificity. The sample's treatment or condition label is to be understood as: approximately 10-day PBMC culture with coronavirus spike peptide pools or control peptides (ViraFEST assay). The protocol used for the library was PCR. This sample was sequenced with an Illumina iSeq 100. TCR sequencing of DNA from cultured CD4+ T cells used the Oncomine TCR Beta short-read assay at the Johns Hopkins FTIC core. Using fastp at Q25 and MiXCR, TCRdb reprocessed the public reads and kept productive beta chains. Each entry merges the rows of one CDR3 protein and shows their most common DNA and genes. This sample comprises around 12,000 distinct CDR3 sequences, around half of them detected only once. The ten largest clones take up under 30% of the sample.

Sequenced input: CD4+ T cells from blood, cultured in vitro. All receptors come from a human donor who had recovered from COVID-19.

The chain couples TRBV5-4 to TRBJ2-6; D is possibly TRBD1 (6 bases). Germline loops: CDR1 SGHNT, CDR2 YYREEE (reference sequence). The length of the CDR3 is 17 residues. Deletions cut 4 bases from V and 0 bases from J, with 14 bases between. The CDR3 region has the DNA TGTGCCAGCAGCCAAGGACAGCCTTCCTCTGGGGCCAACGTCCTGACTTTC. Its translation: CASSQGQPSSGANVLTF.

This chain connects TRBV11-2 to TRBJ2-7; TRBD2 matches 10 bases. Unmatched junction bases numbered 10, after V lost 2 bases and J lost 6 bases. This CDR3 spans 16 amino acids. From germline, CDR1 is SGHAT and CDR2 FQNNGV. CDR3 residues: CASSLRSERGGFEQYF. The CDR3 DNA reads TGTGCCAGCAGCTTACGGTCCGAGCGGGGGGGCTTCGAGCAGTACTTC.

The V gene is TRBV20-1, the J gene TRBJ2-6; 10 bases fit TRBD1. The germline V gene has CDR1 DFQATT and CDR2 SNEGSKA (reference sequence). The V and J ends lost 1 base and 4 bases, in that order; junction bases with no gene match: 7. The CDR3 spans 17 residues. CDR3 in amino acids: CSARGRDRGVGANVLTF. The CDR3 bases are TGCAGTGCTAGAGGCCGGGACAGGGGTGTGGGGGCCAACGTCCTGACTTTC.

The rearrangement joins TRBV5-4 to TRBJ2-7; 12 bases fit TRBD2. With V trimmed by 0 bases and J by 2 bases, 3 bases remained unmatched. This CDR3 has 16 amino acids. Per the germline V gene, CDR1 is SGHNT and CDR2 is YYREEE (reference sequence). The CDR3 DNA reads TGTGCCAGCAGCTTGGCGGCTAGCGGGAGGGCCTACGAGCAGTACTTC. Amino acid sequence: CASSLAASGRAYEQYF.

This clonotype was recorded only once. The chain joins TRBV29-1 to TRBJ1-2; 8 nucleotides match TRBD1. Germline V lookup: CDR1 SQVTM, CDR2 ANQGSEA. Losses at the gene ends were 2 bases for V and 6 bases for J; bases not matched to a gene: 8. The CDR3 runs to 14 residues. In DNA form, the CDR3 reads TGCAGCGTTGAACGGAAACAGGGGGTGGATGGCTACACCTTC. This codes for CSVERKQGVDGYTF.

The CDR3 protein is CASSFPGQQNTEAFF. CDR3 DNA sequence: TGTGCCAGCAGTTTCCCGGGACAACAGAACACTGAAGCTTTCTTT. The rearrangement uses TRBV6-5 and TRBJ1-1; perhaps TRBD1 as D (6 bases). The germline gives CDR1 MNHEY, CDR2 SVGAGI. This CDR3 has 15 residues. Trimming shortened V by 4 bases and J by 1 base, and 13 bases separated the two germline ends.

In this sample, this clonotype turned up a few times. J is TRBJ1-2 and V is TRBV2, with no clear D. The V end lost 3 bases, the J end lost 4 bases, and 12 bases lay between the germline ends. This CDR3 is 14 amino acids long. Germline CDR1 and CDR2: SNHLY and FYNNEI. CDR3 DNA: TGTGCCAGCAGTGAGGGCCCTTTAAGCTATGGCTACACCTTC. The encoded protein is CASSEGPLSYGYTF.

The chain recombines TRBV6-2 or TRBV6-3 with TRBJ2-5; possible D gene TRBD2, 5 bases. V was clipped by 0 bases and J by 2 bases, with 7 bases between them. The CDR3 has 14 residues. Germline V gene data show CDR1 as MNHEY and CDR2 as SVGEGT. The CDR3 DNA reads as TGTGCCAGCAGTTACTCCCGGGGTCAAGAGACCCAGTACTTC. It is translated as CASSYSRGQETQYF.

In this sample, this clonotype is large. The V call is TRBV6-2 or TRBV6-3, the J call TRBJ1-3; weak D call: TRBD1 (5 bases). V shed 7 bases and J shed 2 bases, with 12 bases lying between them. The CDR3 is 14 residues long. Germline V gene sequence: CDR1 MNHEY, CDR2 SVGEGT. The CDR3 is CASTQAGTGNTIYF. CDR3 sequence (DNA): TGTGCCAGCACCCAAGCAGGGACTGGAAACACCATATATTTT.

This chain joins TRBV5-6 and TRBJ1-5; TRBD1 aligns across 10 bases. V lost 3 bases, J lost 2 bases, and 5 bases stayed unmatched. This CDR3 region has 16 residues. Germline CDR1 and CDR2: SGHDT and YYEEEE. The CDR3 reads CASSYDRGRGNQPQHF. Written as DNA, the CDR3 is TGTGCCAGCAGCTACGACAGGGGGCGCGGCAATCAGCCCCAGCATTTT.

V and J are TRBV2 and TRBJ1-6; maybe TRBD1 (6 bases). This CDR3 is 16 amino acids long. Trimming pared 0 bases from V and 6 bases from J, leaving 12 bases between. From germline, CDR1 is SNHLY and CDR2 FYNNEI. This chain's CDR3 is CASSEARGGRNSPLHF. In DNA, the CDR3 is TGTGCCAGCAGTGAAGCCCGGGGGGGCCGTAATTCACCCCTCCACTTT.

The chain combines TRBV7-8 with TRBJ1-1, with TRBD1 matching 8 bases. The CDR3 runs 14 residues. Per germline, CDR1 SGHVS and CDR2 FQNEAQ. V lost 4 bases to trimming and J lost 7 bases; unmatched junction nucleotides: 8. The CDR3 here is CASSSHRTGFEAFF. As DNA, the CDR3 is TGTGCCAGCAGCTCCCATAGGACAGGGTTTGAAGCTTTCTTT.

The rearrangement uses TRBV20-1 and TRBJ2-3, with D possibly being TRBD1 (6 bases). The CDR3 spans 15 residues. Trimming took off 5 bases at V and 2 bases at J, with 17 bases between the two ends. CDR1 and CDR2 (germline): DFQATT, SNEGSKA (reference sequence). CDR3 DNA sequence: TGCAGTGCTGACAACCGGGACACGGACACAGATACGCAGTATTTT. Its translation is CSADNRDTDTDTQYF.

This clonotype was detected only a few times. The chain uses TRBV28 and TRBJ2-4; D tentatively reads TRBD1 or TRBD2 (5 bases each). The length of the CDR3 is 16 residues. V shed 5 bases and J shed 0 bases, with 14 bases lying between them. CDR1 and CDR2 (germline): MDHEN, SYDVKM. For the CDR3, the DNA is TGTGCCAGCAGTCCTGCGCGTGGGGGAGCCAAAAACATTCAGTACTTC. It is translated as CASSPARGGAKNIQYF.

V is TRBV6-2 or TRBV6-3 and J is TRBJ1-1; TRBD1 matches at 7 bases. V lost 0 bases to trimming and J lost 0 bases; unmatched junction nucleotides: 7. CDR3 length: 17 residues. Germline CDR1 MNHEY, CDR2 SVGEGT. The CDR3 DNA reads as TGTGCCAGCAGTTACTCCGGGACAGCCGGGGTGAACACTGAAGCTTTCTTT. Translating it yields CASSYSGTAGVNTEAFF.

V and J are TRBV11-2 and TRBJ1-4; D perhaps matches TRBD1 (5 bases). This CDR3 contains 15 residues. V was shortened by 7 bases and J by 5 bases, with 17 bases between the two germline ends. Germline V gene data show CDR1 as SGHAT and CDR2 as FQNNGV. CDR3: CASTLGGERNEKLFF. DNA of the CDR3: TGTGCCAGCACTCTGGGGGGGGAACGGAATGAAAAACTGTTTTTT.

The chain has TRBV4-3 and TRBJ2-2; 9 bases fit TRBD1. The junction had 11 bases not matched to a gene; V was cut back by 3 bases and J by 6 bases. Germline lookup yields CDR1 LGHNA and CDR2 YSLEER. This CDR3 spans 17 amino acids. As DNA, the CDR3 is TGCGCCAGCAGCCAGGCGGGACAGGGACCGTTGGCCGGGGAGCTGTTTTTT. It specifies CASSQAGQGPLAGELFF.

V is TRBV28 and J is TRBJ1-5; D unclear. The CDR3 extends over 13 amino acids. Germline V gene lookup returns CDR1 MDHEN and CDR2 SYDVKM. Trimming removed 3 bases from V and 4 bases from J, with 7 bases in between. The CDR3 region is CASSLVGNQPQHF. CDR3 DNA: TGTGCCAGCAGTTTGGTGGGAAATCAGCCCCAGCATTTT.

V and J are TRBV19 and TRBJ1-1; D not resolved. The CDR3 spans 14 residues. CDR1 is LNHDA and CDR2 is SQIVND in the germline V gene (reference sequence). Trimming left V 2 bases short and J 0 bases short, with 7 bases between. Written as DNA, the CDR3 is TGTGCCAGTAGTATACGGCAACTGAACACTGAAGCTTTCTTT. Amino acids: CASSIRQLNTEAFF.

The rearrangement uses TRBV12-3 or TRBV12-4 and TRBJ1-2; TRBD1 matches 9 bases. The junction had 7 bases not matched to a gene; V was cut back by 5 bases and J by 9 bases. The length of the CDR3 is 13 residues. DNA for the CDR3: TGTGCCAGCAGTGCCGGGACAGGGACACGCTACACCTTC. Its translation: CASSAGTGTRYTF.

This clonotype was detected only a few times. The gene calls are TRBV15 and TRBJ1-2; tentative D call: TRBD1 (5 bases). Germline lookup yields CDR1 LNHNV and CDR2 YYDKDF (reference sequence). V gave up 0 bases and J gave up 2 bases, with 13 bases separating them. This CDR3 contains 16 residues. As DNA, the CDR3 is TGTGCCACCAGCAGAGATCGTGCAGGGAGCAACTATGGCTACACCTTC. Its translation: CATSRDRAGSNYGYTF.

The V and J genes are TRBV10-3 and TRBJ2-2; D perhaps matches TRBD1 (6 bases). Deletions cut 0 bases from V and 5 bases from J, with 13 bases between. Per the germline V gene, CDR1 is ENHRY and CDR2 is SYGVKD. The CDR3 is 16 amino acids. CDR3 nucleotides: TGTGCCATCAGTGAGTCCAGGGGAGAGGGTACCGGGGAGCTGTTTTTT. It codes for CAISESRGEGTGELFF.

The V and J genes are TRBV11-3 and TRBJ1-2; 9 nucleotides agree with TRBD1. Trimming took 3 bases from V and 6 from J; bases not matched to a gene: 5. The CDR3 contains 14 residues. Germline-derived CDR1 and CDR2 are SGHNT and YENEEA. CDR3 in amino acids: CASSLRGQGDGYTF. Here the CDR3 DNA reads TGTGCCAGCAGCTTGCGGGGACAGGGAGATGGCTACACCTTC.

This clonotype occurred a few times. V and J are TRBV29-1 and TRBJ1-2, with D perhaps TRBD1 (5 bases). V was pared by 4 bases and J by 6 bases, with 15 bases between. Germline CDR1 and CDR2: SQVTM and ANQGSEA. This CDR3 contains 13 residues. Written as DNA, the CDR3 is TGCAGCGTTGGGGCCATTCGGGGCAATGGCTACACCTTC. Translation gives CSVGAIRGNGYTF.

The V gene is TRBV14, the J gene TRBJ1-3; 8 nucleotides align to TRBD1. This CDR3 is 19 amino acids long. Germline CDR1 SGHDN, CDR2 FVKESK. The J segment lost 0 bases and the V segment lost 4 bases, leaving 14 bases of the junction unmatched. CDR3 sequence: CASSPLRTGSLLSGNTIYF. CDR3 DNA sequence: TGTGCCAGCAGCCCCCTTAGGACAGGGTCCCTCCTCTCTGGAAACACCATATATTTT.

CDR3 DNA sequence: TGCGCCAGCAGCCCACTCCAGGGGGGGAACACTGAAGCTTTCTTT. The encoded protein is CASSPLQGGNTEAFF. This rearrangement joins TRBV5-1 to TRBJ1-1, with 7 bases lining up with TRBD1. The V and J ends lost 4 bases and 1 base, in that order; junction bases with no gene match: 7. The germline V gene encodes CDR1 SGHRS and CDR2 YFSETQ. The CDR3 is made up of 15 amino acids.